This section outlines one T cell receptor beta chain sequence together with its context. The same CDR3 arises from other DNA sequences in this sample as well. Germline CDR1 SGHTA, CDR2 FQGNSA. With 4 bases clipped from V and 1 base from J, the junction kept 5 bases outside the gene matches. The CDR3 is made up of 16 amino acids. As processed by the authors: Counts of nucleated cells, estimated from reference gene primer amplification, were obtained. Assay used: immunoSEQ multiplex PCR; TCRdb lists only in-frame clones, some missing. That table supplies the V and J calls and clone size; D and trimming were determined from the DNA. The sample holds about 160,000 clones, around 84% seen once. The data originate from a study of blood T cell repertoires in COVID-19. The wider study: Samples taken during acute and convalescent COVID-19 were collected in the United States, Italy and Spain. The analysed material was cDNA or gDNA that came from T cells, B-cell-depleted T cells, or PBMCs.

Sequenced input: peripheral blood. This TCR was recovered from a human donor with acute or convalescent COVID-19. The donor label of this sample is uncertain. V is TRBV7-2 and J is TRBJ1-5; 9 bases are shared with TRBD1. The CDR3 loop reads CASSSPGQGSNQPQHF. The DNA of the CDR3 is TGTGCCAGCAGCTCCCCGGGACAGGGAAGCAATCAGCCCCAGCATTTT.